The 8 T cell receptor beta chains in this list originate from one sample, sequenced in a study of patients and donors after allogeneic stem cell transplantation. Via MiXCR, TCRdb re-called the RT-PCR reads, giving one row per CDR3 protein. The sample consists of about 410,000 distinct CDR3 sequences, roughly 17% of them appearing once. The sequenced sample consisted of blood, either unsorted or a sorted T cell fraction (not recorded which). The receptors were sampled from a human donor who was either an allogeneic HSCT recipient or a stem cell or donor lymphocyte infusion donor (not recorded which). It is not recorded whose cells these are; they may come from a transplant donor.

The chain employs TRBV6-2 or TRBV6-3 and TRBJ2-1; TRBD2 is a possible D gene (5 bases). The CDR3 length is 14 residues. The ends were cut back, 5 bases at V and 5 bases at J, with 13 bases in the middle. The germline CDR1 and CDR2 sequences are MNHEY and SVGEGT. The CDR3 loop reads CASSLPRGNNEQFF. The CDR3 nucleotides are TGTGCCAGCAGTCTCCCTCGAGGGAACAATGAGCAGTTCTTC.

The chain joins TRBV6-1 to TRBJ1-5; a weak D match, TRBD1 (5 bases). The CDR3 covers 15 residues. Germline loops: CDR1 MNHNS, CDR2 SASEGT. V dropped 5 bases and J dropped 2 bases, with 13 bases sitting between them. CDR3 sequence reads: CASSREGSGNQPQHF. The CDR3 DNA sequence: TGTGCCAGCAGTAGAGAGGGGTCGGGCAATCAGCCCCAGCATTTT.

In its sample, this clonotype was seen a few times. This CDR3 reads CASSRTGVRYEQYF. DNA of the CDR3: TGTGCCAGCAGTAGGACAGGGGTCCGATACGAGCAGTACTTC. The chain is built from TRBV12-3 or TRBV12-4 and TRBJ2-7, with 9 bases that match TRBD1. The V segment lost 5 bases and the J segment 4 bases; nucleotides outside the gene matches: 6. The CDR3 has 14 amino acids.

The gene calls are TRBV21-1 and TRBJ2-1; the table calls TRBD1, which could not be checked here. TRBV21-1 is a pseudogene locus. The CDR3 has 15 residues. This chain's CDR3 is CASSRTQGRYNEQFF. In DNA form, the CDR3 reads TGTGCCAGCAGCAGAACACAGGGGAGGTACAATGAGCAGTTCTTC.

The V gene is TRBV7-3, the J gene TRBJ1-2; no clear D. CDR1 is SGHTA and CDR2 is FQGTGA in the germline V gene. The CDR3 has 11 amino acids. V was cut by 7 bases and J by 4 bases, with 7 bases left in between. The DNA of the CDR3 is TGTGCCAGCAAAGGGCTCTATGGCTACACCTTC. It specifies CASKGLYGYTF. The full variable domain, in which reference TRBV7-3 and TRBJ1-2 provide the parts outside the CDR3, is GAGVSQTPSNKVTEKGKYVELRCDPISGHTALYWYRQSLGQGPEFLIYFQGTGAADDSGLPNDRFFAVRPEGSVSTLKIQRTERGDSAVYLCASKGLYGYTFGSGTRLTVV.

This clonotype was seen more than once but under ten times. The V and J genes are TRBV5-1 and TRBJ1-1; D not certain. The CDR3 covers 15 residues. Per germline, CDR1 SGHRS and CDR2 YFSETQ. The V end was cut by 4 bases, the J end by 0 bases, with 13 bases between. CDR3 loop: CASSLMEGMNTEAFF. The CDR3 DNA is TGCGCCAGCAGCCTTATGGAGGGTATGAACACTGAAGCTTTCTTT.

The chain carries TRBV5-6 and TRBJ1-2; unclear D gene. CDR3 length: 13 residues. Germline V lookup: CDR1 SGHDT, CDR2 YYEEEE. Trimming pared 4 bases from V and 4 bases from J, leaving 11 bases between. The CDR3 sequence is CASSLTEFYGYTF. The CDR3 bases are TGTGCCAGCAGCCTGACCGAATTCTATGGCTACACCTTC.

The V call is TRBV29-1, the J call TRBJ1-2; 7 bases map to TRBD1. The germline gives CDR1 SQVTM, CDR2 ANQGSEA. Germline trimming cut 6 bases from V and 4 bases from J; bases unmatched to any gene: 5. There are 12 residues in the CDR3. CDR3 in DNA: TGCAGCGTAGCACCAGGGGGCTATGGCTACACCTTC. It specifies CSVAPGGYGYTF.